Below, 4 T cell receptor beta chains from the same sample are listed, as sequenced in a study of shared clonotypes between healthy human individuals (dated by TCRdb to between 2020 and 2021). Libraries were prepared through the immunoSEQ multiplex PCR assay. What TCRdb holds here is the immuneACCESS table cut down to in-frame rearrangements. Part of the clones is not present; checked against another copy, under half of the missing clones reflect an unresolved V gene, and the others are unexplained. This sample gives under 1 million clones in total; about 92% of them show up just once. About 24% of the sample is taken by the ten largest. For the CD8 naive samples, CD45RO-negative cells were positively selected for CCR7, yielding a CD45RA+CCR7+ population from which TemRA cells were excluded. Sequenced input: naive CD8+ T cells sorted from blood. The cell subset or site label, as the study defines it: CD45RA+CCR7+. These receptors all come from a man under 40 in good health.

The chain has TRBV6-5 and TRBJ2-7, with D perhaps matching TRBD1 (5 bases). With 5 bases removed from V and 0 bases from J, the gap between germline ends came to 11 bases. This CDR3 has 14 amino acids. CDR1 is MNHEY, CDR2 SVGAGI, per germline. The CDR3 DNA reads TGTGCCAGCAGTGAATACGACAGCTCCTACGAGCAGTACTTC. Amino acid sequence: CASSEYDSSYEQYF.

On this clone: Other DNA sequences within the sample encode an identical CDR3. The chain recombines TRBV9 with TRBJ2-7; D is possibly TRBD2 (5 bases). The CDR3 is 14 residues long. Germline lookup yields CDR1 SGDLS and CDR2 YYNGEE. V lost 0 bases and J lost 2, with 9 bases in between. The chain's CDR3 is CASSVEDGAYEQYF. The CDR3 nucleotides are TGTGCCAGCAGCGTAGAGGACGGGGCCTACGAGCAGTACTTC.

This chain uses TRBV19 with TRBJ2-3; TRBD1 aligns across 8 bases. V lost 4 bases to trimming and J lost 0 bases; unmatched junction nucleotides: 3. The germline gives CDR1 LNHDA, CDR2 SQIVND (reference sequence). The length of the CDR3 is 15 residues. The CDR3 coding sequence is TGTGCCAGTAGTAGACGACAGGGGAGCACAGATACGCAGTATTTT. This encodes CASSRRQGSTDTQYF.

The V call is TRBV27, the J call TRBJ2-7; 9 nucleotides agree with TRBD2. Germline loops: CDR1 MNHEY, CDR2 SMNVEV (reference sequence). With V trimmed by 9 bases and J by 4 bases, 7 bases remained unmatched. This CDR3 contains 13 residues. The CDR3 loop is CASSSGKNYEQYF. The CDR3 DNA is TGTGCCAGTTCTAGCGGGAAGAATTACGAGCAGTACTTC.